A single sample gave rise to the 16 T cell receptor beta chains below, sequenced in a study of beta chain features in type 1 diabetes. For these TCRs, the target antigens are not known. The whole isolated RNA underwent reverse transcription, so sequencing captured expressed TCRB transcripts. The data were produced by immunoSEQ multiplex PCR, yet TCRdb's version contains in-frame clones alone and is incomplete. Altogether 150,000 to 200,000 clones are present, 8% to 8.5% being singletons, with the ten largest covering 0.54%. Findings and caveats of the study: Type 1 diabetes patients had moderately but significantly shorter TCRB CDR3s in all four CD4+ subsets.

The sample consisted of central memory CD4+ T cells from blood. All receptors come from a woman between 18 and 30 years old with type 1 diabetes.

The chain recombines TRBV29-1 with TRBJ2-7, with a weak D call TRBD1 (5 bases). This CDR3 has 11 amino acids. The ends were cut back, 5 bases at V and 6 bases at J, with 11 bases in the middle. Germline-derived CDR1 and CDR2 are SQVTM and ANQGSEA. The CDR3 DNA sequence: TGCAGCGTTACCAGGGCCTCCGAGCAGTACTTC. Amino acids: CSVTRASEQYF.

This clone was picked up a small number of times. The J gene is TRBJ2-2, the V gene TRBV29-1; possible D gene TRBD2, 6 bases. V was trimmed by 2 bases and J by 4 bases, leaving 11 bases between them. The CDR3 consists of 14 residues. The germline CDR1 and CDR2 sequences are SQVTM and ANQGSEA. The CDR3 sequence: CSVELAKGTGELFF. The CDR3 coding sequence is TGCAGCGTTGAACTAGCGAAGGGCACCGGGGAGCTGTTTTTT.

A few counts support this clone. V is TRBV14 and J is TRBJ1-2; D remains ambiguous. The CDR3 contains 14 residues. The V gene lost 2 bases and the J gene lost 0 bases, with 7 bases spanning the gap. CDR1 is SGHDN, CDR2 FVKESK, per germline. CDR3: CASSQLVTNYGYTF. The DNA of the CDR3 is TGTGCCAGCAGCCAACTCGTAACTAACTATGGCTACACCTTC.

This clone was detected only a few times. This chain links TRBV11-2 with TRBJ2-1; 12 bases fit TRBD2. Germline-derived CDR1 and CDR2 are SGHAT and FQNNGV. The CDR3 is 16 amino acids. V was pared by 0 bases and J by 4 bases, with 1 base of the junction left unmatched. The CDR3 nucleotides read TGTGCCAGCAGCTTAGAGACTAGCGGGAGTTACAATGAGCAGTTCTTC. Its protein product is CASSLETSGSYNEQFF.

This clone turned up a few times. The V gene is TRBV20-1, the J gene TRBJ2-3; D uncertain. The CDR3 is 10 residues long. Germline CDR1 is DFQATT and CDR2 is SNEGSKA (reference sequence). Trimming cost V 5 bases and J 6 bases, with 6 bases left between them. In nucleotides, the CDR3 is TGCAGTGCTCCCCTGGATACGCAGTATTTT. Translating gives CSAPLDTQYF.

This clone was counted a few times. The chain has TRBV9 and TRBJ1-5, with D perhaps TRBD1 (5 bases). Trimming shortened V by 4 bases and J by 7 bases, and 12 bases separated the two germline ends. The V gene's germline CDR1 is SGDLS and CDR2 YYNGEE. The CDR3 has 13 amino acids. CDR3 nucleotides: TGTGCCAGCAGCAGGGCGGGGGGACAGCCCCAGCATTTT. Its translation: CASSRAGGQPQHF.

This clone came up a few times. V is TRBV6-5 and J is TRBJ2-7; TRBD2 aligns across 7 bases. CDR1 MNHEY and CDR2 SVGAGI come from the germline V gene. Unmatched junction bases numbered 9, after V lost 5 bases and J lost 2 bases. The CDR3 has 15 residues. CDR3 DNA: TGTGCCAGCAGTCTGGGGGGGAGGTCTCCCTACGAGCAGTACTTC. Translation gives CASSLGGRSPYEQYF.

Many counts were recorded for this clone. The DNA of the CDR3 is TGCGCCAGCAGCTTGGTGACAGGGTCTGATACGCAGTATTTT. It translates to CASSLVTGSDTQYF. J is TRBJ2-3 and V is TRBV5-1; 7 bases fit TRBD1. CDR1 is SGHRS, CDR2 YFSETQ, per germline. This CDR3 spans 14 amino acids. J lost 6 bases, V lost 0 bases, and 4 bases had no gene match.

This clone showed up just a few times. CDR3 in amino acids: CASRSDKGNQPQHF. CDR3 in DNA: TGTGCCAGCAGGTCAGACAAGGGCAATCAGCCCCAGCATTTT. The rearrangement links TRBV2 to TRBJ1-5; D is unclear. CDR1 and CDR2 (germline): SNHLY, FYNNEI. This CDR3 comprises 14 residues. The germline V and J ends were trimmed by 6 bases and 2 bases, with 11 bases remaining between them.

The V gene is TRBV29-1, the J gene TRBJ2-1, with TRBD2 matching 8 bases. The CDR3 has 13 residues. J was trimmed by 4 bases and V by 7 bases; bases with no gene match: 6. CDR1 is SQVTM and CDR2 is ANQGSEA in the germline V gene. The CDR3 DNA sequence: TGCAGCGCTGGACTAGCCCGATACAATGAGCAGTTCTTC. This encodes CSAGLARYNEQFF.

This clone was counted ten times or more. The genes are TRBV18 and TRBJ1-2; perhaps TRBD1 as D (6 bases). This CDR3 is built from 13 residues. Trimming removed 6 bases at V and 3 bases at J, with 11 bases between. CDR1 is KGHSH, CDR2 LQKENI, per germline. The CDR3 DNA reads TGTGCCAGCTCCTACAGGGAATACTATGGCTACACCTTC. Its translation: CASSYREYYGYTF.

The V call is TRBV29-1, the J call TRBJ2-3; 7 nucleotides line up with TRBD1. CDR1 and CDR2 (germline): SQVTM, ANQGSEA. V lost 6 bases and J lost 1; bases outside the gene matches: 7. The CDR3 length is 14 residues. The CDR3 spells CSVRRQGGTDTQYF. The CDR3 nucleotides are TGCAGCGTCCGGCGACAGGGAGGCACAGATACGCAGTATTTT.

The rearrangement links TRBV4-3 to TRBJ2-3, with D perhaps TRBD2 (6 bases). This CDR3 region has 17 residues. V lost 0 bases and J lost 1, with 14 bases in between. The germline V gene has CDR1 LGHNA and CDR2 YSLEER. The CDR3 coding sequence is TGCGCCAGCAGCCAAGAAAGGACCTGGAGGGGCACAGATACGCAGTATTTT. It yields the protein CASSQERTWRGTDTQYF.

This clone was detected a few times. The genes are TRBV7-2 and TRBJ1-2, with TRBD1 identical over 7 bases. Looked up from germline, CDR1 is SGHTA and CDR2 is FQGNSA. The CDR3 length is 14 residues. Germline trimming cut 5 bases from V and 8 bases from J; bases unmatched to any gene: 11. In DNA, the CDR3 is TGTGCCAGCAGCGGGGACAGAGGGGGTAGAGGCTACACCTTC. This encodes CASSGDRGGRGYTF.

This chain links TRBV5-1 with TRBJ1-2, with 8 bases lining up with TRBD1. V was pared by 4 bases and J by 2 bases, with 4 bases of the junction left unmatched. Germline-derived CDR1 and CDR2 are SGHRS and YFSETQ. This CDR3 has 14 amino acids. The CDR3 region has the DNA TGCGCCAGCAGCGCAGGGGGCCCGAACTATGGCTACACCTTC. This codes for CASSAGGPNYGYTF.

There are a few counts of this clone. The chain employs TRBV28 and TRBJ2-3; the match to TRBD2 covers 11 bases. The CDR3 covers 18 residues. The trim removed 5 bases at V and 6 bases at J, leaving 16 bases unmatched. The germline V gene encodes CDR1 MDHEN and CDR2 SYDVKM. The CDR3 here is CASSSLLSTSGRTDTQYF. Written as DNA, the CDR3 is TGTGCCAGCAGTAGCCTCCTTTCCACTAGCGGGAGAACCGATACGCAGTATTTT. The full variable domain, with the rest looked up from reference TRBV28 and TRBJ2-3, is DVKVTQSSRYLVKRTGEKVFLECVQDMDHENMFWYRQDPGLGLRLIYFSYDVKMKEKGDIPEGYSVSREKKERFSLILESASTNQTSMYLCASSSLLSTSGRTDTQYFGPGTRLTVL.